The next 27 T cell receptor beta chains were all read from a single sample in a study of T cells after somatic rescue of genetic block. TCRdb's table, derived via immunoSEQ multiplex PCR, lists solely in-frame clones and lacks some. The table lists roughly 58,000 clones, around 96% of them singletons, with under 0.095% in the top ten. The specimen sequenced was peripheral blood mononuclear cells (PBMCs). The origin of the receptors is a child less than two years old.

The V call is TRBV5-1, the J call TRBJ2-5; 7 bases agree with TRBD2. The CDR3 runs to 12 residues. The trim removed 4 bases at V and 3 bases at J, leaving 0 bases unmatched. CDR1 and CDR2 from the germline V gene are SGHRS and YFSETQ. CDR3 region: CASSAGEETQYF. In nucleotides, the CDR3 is TGCGCCAGCAGCGCGGGAGAAGAGACCCAGTACTTC.

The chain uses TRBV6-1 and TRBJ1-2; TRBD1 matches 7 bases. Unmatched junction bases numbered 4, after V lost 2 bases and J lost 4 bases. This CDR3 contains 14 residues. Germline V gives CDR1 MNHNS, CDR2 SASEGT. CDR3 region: CASSELAGGYGYTF. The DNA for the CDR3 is TGTGCCAGCAGTGAATTGGCAGGGGGCTATGGCTACACCTTC.

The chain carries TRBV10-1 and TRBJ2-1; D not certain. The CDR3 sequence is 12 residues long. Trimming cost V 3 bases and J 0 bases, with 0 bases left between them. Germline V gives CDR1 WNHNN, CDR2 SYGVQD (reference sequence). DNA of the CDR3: TGCGCCAGCAGTGACTCCTACAATGAGCAGTTCTTC. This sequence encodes CASSDSYNEQFF.

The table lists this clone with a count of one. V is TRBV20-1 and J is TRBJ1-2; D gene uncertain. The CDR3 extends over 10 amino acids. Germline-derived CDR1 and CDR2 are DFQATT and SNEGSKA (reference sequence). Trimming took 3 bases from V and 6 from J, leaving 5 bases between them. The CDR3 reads CSASLNGYTF. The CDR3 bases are TGCAGTGCTAGCCTCAATGGCTACACCTTC.

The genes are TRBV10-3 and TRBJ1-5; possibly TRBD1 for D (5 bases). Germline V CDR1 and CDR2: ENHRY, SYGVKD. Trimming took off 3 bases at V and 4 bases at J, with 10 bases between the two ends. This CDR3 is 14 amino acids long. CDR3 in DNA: TGTGCCATCAGTGAAACTACAGGAAATCAGCCCCAGCATTTT. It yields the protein CAISETTGNQPQHF.

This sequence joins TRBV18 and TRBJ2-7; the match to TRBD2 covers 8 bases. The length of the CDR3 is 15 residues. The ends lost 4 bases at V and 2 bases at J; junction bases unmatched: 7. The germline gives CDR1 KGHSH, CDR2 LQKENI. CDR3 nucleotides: TGTGCCAGCTCACGGGCCCCCGGGAGGGCCTACGAGCAGTACTTC. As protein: CASSRAPGRAYEQYF.

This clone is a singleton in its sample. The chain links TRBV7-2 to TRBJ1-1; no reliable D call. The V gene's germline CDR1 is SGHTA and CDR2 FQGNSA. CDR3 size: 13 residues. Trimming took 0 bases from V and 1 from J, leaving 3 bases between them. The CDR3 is CASSLAGNTEAFF. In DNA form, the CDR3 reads TGTGCCAGCAGCTTAGCAGGGAACACTGAAGCTTTCTTT.

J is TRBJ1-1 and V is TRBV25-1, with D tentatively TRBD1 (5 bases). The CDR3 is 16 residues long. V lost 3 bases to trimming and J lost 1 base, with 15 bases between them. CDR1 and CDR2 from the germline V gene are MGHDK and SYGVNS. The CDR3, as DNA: TGTGCCAGCAGTGATGGGGCAGGAGGGGAGAACACTGAAGCTTTCTTT. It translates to CASSDGAGGENTEAFF.

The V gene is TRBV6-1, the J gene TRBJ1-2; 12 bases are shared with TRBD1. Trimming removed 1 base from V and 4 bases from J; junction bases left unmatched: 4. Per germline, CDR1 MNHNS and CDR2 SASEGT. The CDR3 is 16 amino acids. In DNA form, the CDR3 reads TGTGCCAGCAGTGAAGTACGGGACAGGGGGCGCTATGGCTACACCTTC. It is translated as CASSEVRDRGRYGYTF.

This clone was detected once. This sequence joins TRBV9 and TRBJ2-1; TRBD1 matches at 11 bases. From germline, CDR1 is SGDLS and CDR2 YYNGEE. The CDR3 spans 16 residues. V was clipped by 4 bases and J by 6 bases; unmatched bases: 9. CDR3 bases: TGTGCCAGCAGCCCAGGGGGGACAGGGGGACTCAATGAGCAGTTCTTC. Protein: CASSPGGTGGLNEQFF.

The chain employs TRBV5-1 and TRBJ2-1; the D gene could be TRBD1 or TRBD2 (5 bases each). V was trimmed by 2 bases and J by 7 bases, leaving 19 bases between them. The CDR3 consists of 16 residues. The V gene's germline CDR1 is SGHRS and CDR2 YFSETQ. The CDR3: CASSLPRWGFRNEQFF. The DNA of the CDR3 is TGCGCCAGCAGCTTACCCAGGTGGGGGTTTAGGAATGAGCAGTTCTTC.

CDR3 in amino acids: CAIREGLAVTDTQYF. As DNA, the CDR3 is TGTGCCATCAGGGAGGGACTAGCGGTCACAGATACGCAGTATTTT. The chain combines TRBV10-3 with TRBJ2-3; 11 nucleotides agree with TRBD2. This CDR3 has 15 residues. Trimming took 6 bases from V and 2 from J; bases not matched to a gene: 4. The germline V gene has CDR1 ENHRY and CDR2 SYGVKD.

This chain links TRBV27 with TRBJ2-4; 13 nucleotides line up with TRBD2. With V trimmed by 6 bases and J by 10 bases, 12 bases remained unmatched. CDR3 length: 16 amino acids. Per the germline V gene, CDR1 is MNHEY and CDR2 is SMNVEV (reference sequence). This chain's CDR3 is CASSPSTSGRPGIQYF. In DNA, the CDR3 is TGTGCCAGCAGCCCGTCGACTAGCGGGAGGCCTGGGATTCAGTACTTC.

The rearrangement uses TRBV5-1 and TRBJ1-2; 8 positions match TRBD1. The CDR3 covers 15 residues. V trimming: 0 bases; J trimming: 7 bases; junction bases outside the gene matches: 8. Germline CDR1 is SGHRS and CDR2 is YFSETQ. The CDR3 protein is CASSLAIDRGGGYTF. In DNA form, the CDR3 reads TGCGCCAGCAGCTTGGCCATAGACAGGGGAGGTGGCTACACCTTC.

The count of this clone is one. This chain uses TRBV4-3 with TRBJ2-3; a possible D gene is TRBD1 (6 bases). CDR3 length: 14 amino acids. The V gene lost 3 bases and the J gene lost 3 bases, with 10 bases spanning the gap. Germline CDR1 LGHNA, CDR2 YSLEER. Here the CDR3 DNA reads TGCGCCAGCAGCCAGCAGGGGAGTACAGATACGCAGTATTTT. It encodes CASSQQGSTDTQYF.

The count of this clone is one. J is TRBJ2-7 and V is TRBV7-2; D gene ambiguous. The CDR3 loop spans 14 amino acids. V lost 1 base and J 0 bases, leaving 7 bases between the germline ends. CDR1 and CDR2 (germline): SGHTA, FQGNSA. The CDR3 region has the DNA TGTGCCAGCAGCTTAGTGGGCAGCTCCTACGAGCAGTACTTC. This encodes CASSLVGSSYEQYF. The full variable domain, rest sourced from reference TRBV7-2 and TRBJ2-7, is GAGVSQSPSNKVTEKGKDVELRCDPISGHTALYWYRQSLGQGLEFLIYFQGNSAPDKSGLPSDRFSAERTGGSVSTLTIQRTQQEDSAVYLCASSLVGSSYEQYFGPGTRLTVT.

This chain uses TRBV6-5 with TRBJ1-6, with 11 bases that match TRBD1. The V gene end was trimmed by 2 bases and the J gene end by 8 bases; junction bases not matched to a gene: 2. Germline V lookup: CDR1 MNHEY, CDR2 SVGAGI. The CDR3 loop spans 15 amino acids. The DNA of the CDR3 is TGTGCCAGCAGTTACGGGACAGGGGGATATTCACCCCTCCACTTT. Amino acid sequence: CASSYGTGGYSPLHF.

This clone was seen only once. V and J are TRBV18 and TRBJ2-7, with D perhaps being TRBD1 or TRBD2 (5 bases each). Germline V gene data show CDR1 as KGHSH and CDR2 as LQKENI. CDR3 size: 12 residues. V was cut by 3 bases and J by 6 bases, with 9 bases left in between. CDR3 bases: TGTGCCAGCTCACCCGGGACCCGCGAGCAGTACTTC. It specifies CASSPGTREQYF.

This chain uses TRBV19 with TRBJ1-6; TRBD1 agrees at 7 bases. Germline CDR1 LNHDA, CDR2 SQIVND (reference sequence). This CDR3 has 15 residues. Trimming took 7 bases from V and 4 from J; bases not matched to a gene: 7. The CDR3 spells CASNPGTDYNSPLHF. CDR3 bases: TGTGCCAGTAATCCGGGGACAGATTATAATTCACCCCTCCACTTT.

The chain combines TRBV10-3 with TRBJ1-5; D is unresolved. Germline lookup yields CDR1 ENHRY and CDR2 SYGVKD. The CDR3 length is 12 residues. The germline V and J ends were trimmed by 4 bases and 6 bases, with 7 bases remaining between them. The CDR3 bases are TGTGCCATCAGTGGCTCGGGTCAGCCCCAGCATTTT. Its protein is CAISGSGQPQHF.

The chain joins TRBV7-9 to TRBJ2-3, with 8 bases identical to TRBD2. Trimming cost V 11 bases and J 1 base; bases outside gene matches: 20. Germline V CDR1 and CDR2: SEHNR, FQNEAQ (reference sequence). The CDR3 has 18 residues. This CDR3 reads CAFSDREGGRWGTDTQYF. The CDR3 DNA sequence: TGTGCCTTCAGCGATCGGGAGGGAGGGCGATGGGGCACAGATACGCAGTATTTT.

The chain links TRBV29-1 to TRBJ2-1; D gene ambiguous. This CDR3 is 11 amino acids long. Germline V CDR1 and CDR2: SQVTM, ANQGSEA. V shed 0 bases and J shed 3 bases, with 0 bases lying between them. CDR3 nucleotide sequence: TGCAGCGTTGAAGACTACAATGAGCAGTTCTTC. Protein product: CSVEDYNEQFF.

CDR3 nucleotides: TGTGCCAGCAGTTACGCCGGGGGTTCCTATGGCTACACCTTC. Amino acids: CASSYAGGSYGYTF. The rearrangement joins TRBV6-5 to TRBJ1-2, with a possible D match to TRBD1 (5 bases). From germline, CDR1 is MNHEY and CDR2 SVGAGI. The CDR3 is made up of 14 amino acids. The ends were cut back, 2 bases at V and 4 bases at J, with 11 bases in the middle.

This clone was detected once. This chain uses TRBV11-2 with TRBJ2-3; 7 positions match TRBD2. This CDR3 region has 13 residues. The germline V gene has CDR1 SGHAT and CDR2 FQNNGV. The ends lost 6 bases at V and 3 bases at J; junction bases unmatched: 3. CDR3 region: CASRTGGTDTQYF. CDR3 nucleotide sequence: TGTGCCAGCAGGACCGGGGGGACAGATACGCAGTATTTT.

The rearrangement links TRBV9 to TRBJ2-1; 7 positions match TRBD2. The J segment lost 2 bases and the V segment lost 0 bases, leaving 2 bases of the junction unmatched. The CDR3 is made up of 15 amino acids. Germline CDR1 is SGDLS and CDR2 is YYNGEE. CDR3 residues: CASSVDLAAYNEQFF. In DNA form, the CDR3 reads TGTGCCAGCAGCGTAGATCTAGCGGCCTACAATGAGCAGTTCTTC.

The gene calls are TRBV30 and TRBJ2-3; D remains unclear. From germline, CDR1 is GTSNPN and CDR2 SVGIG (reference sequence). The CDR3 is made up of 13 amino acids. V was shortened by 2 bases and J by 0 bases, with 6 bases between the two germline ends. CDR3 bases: TGTGCCTGGAGTTACCCTAGCACAGATACGCAGTATTTT. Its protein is CAWSYPSTDTQYF.

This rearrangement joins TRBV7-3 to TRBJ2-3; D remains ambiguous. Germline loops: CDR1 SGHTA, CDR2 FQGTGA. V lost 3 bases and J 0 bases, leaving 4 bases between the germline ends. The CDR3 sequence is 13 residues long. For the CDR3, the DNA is TGTGCCAGCAGCTTCGGGAGCACAGATACGCAGTATTTT. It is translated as CASSFGSTDTQYF.